These T cell receptor beta chains were read from a single sample in a study of vaccination and CD4 T cells after COVID-19. One entry per CDR3 protein results from TCRdb running MiXCR on the PCR reads. The table records some 20,000 distinct CDR3 sequences, roughly 43% of them present only once. Antigen specificity for these receptors is unknown. The specimen comprised CD4+ T cells from blood, cultured in vitro, sampled before SARS-CoV-2 vaccination. Source of these receptors: a human donor who had recovered from COVID-19. CDR3s include the opening cysteine and the closing phenylalanine or tryptophan. Each record gives: J gene, V gene, D gene, clone size, CDR3 DNA, CDR3 protein. A D gene is named only where the DNA matches it firmly. Expanded clones get a size class; other rows say once, few or many, or leave the size out.

j_call: TRBJ2-2; v_call: TRBV7-2; d_call: TRBD2; clone_size: NA; cdr3_nt: TGTGCCAGCAGCCCGACCGCTAGCGGGGGCGAATCCGGGGAGCTGTTTTTT; cdr3_aa: CASSPTASGGESGELFF
j_call: TRBJ1-2; v_call: TRBV30; d_call: TRBD1; clone_size: NA; cdr3_nt: TGTGCCTGGAGTACCCCAGGGCCAGGGGGCAGCTATGGCTACACCTTC; cdr3_aa: CAWSTPGPGGSYGYTF
j_call: TRBJ2-7; v_call: TRBV6-2/TRBV6-3; d_call: NA; clone_size: NA; cdr3_nt: TGTGCCAGCAGTTTCCTAAACTACGAGCAGTACTTC; cdr3_aa: CASSFLNYEQYF
j_call: TRBJ2-2; v_call: TRBV7-3; d_call: NA; clone_size: NA; cdr3_nt: TGTGCCAGCAGCGAGACACTCCGCACCGGGGAGCTGTTTTTT; cdr3_aa: CASSETLRTGELFF
j_call: TRBJ2-4; v_call: TRBV27; d_call: NA; clone_size: few; cdr3_nt: TGTGCCAGCAGTTCCGGACAGTGGGGGGACATTCAGTACTTC; cdr3_aa: CASSSGQWGDIQYF
j_call: TRBJ2-3; v_call: TRBV15; d_call: NA; clone_size: NA; cdr3_nt: TGTGCCACCAGCAGAGATCTGGGCAGAACGTTCACAGATACGCAGTATTTT; cdr3_aa: CATSRDLGRTFTDTQYF
j_call: TRBJ2-5; v_call: TRBV29-1; d_call: TRBD2; clone_size: NA; cdr3_nt: TGCAGCGTTGAAGATCGCCTGACTAGCGGACAAGAGACCCAGTACTTC; cdr3_aa: CSVEDRLTSGQETQYF
j_call: TRBJ1-1; v_call: TRBV10-3; d_call: TRBD1; clone_size: NA; cdr3_nt: TGTGCCATCAGTGAGTCCCAGACAGGGGGTACTGAAGCTTTCTTT; cdr3_aa: CAISESQTGGTEAFF
j_call: TRBJ2-1; v_call: TRBV25-1; d_call: TRBD1; clone_size: NA; cdr3_nt: TGTGCCAGTTCGGACAGGGGGCTTGATGAGCAGTTCTTC; cdr3_aa: CASSDRGLDEQFF
j_call: TRBJ2-2; v_call: TRBV7-2; d_call: NA; clone_size: NA; cdr3_nt: TGTGCCAGCAGCTTAGGACCCCCAGGGATATTTGCCGGGGAGCTGTTTTTT; cdr3_aa: CASSLGPPGIFAGELFF
j_call: TRBJ1-2; v_call: TRBV24-1; d_call: NA; clone_size: NA; cdr3_nt: TGTGCCACCAGTGATGCACAGGGCCTCTATGGCTACACCTTC; cdr3_aa: CATSDAQGLYGYTF
j_call: TRBJ2-2; v_call: TRBV5-5; d_call: NA; clone_size: NA; cdr3_nt: TGTGCCAGCAATAGGGCTGGCACCGGGGAGCTGTTTTTT; cdr3_aa: CASNRAGTGELFF
j_call: TRBJ1-2; v_call: TRBV5-4; d_call: TRBD1; clone_size: NA; cdr3_nt: TGTGCCAGCAGCTTAAGAGGGGGCTTGGGCTATGGCTACACCTTC; cdr3_aa: CASSLRGGLGYGYTF
j_call: TRBJ2-3; v_call: TRBV19; d_call: NA; clone_size: NA; cdr3_nt: TGTGCCAGTAGTATCGGGGGCACAGATACGCAGTATTTT; cdr3_aa: CASSIGGTDTQYF